These 3 T cell receptor beta chains were all obtained from the same sample, sequenced in a study of prognosis after radiotherapy for stage I lung cancer. Amplification of the TCR beta CDR3 (from genomic DNA) was done by two-round multiplex PCR. Primers targeting each individual TRBV and TRBJ gene were applied in first-round PCR. TCRdb redid the calling of the multiplex PCR reads with MiXCR, one entry per CDR3 protein. The repertoire holds 15,000 to 20,000 distinct CDR3 sequences, with 50% as singletons. The material was PBMCs, obtained before or after stereotactic body radiation therapy (not recorded which). These receptor sequences come from a donor older than 45 with non-small cell lung cancer.

This clonotype counts as medium-sized. The gene calls are TRBV6-2 or TRBV6-3 and TRBJ2-2; 8 nucleotides match TRBD1. The CDR3 length is 15 residues. The junction had 5 bases not matched to a gene; V was cut back by 3 bases and J by 5 bases. The germline V gene has CDR1 MNHEY and CDR2 SVGEGT. The DNA of the CDR3 is TGTGCCAGCAGTTATCAGGGGGCGCTTACCGGGGAGCTGTTTTTT. It encodes CASSYQGALTGELFF.

This clonotype was seen many times. The rearrangement joins TRBV11-2 to TRBJ2-2; D remains unclear. V lost 1 base, J lost 7 bases, and 7 bases lay in between. The CDR3 extends over 13 amino acids. Germline V lookup: CDR1 SGHAT, CDR2 FQNNGV. The CDR3 coding sequence is TGTGCCAGCAGCTTAGTCATGTTCGGGGAGCTGTTTTTT. Protein product: CASSLVMFGELFF.

In regard to this clonotype: A read error likely explains this, since a far larger clone differs by one base. V gene TRBV6-4 combines with J gene TRBJ1-6; no firm D call. The CDR3 totals 14 residues. V lost 6 bases to trimming and J lost 14 bases, with 20 bases between them. Per germline, CDR1 MRHNA and CDR2 SNTAGT. CDR3 DNA sequence: TGTGCCAGCAGGGAGGGCCCCTTAGGCTCATCCCTCCACTTT. This translates into CASREGPLGSSLHF.